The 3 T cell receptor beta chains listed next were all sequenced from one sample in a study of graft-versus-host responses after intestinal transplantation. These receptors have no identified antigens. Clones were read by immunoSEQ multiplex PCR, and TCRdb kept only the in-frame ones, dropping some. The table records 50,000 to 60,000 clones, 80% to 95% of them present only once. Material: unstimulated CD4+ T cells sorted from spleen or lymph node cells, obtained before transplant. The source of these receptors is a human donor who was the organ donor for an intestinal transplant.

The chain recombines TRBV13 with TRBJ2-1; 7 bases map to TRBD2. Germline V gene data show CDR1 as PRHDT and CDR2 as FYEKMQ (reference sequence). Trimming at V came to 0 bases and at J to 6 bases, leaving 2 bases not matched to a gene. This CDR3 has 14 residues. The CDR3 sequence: CASSLGSSGNEQFF. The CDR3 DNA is TGTGCCAGCAGCTTAGGGTCTAGCGGCAATGAGCAGTTCTTC.

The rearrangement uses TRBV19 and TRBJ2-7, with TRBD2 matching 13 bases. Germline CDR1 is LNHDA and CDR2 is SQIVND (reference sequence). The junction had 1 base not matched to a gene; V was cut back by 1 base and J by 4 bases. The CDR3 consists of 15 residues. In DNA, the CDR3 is TGTGCCAGTAGTATAGGACTAGCGGGAGGATACGAGCAGTACTTC. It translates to CASSIGLAGGYEQYF.

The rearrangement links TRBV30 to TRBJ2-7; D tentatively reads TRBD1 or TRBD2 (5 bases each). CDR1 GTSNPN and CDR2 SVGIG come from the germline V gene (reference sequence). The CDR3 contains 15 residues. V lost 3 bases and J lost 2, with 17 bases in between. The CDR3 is CAWSRLRVGAYEQYF. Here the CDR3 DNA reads TGTGCCTGGAGCCGCCTCAGGGTGGGGGCCTACGAGCAGTACTTC.